The 15 T cell receptor beta chains in this list originate from one sample, sequenced in a study of monozygotic twins with cystic fibrosis. Profiled with immunoSEQ multiplex PCR; TCRdb holds only in-frame clones, not every one. Counted here are about 19,000 clones, approximately 96% occurring once; the ten biggest clones make up under 2.5%. Sequenced sample: blood. The receptors stem from a woman aged 25 to 39 with cystic fibrosis.

The chain has TRBV15 and TRBJ2-5; 7 nucleotides line up with TRBD1. Germline values: CDR1 LNHNV, CDR2 YYDKDF (reference sequence). V lost 0 bases, J lost 4 bases, and 5 bases stayed unmatched. The CDR3 loop spans 15 amino acids. The CDR3 DNA reads as TGTGCCACCAGCAGAGATCGAGGGGGCGCAGAGACCCAGTACTTC. This sequence encodes CATSRDRGGAETQYF.

This sequence joins TRBV29-1 and TRBJ1-1; D unclear. The V gene's germline CDR1 is SQVTM and CDR2 ANQGSEA. The CDR3 length is 15 residues. V was pared by 4 bases and J by 0 bases, with 15 bases between. The CDR3 nucleotides read TGCAGCGTTGGTCCGGGCGGCAGCTTGAACACTGAAGCTTTCTTT. Its translation: CSVGPGGSLNTEAFF.

This rearrangement joins TRBV30 to TRBJ1-1; weak D call: TRBD1 (6 bases). V lost 0 bases, J lost 1 base, and 12 bases lay in between. The CDR3 is 15 amino acids. Germline V lookup: CDR1 GTSNPN, CDR2 SVGIG (reference sequence). In nucleotides, the CDR3 is TGTGCCTGGAGTGTAGGAGGGACAAGGAACACTGAAGCTTTCTTT. Amino acid sequence: CAWSVGGTRNTEAFF.

The chain links TRBV6-6 to TRBJ1-2; TRBD1 matches at 8 bases. Germline V CDR1 and CDR2: MNHNY, SVGAGI (reference sequence). The CDR3 is 15 amino acids. V lost 0 bases to trimming and J lost 3 bases; unmatched junction nucleotides: 3. CDR3: CASSYSTGADYGYTF. The CDR3 DNA sequence: TGTGCCAGCAGTTACTCGACAGGGGCTGACTATGGCTACACCTTC.

This clone has more than one count but fewer than ten. The chain couples TRBV5-7 to TRBJ2-7, with D tentatively TRBD1 (5 bases). TRBV5-7 counts as an open reading frame of uncertain function. The germline V and J ends were trimmed by 0 bases and 0 bases, with 7 bases remaining between them. CDR3 size: 14 residues. CDR3 in DNA: TGTGCCAGCAGCTTGGACAGGTTCTCCTACGAGCAGTACTTC. Its translation: CASSLDRFSYEQYF.

The rearrangement joins TRBV4-1 to TRBJ2-2, with 11 bases identical to TRBD2. J was trimmed by 1 base and V by 6 bases; bases with no gene match: 1. This CDR3 contains 15 residues. Germline V gives CDR1 MGHRA, CDR2 YSYEKL. CDR3 in DNA: TGCGCCAGCAGTACTAGCGGGGGGAACACCGGGGAGCTGTTTTTT. It encodes CASSTSGGNTGELFF.

The chain recombines TRBV5-4 with TRBJ1-2; 7 positions match TRBD1. V lost 2 bases, J lost 6 bases, and 7 bases stayed unmatched. The CDR3 extends over 14 amino acids. CDR1 and CDR2 (germline): SGHNT, YYREEE (reference sequence). The CDR3 loop reads CASSFLSQGNGYTF. Here the CDR3 DNA reads TGTGCCAGCAGCTTTTTGTCACAGGGGAATGGCTACACCTTC.

The V and J genes are TRBV10-1 and TRBJ2-3; D gene unclear. The germline CDR1 and CDR2 sequences are WNHNN and SYGVQD (reference sequence). The CDR3 totals 14 residues. The germline V and J ends were trimmed by 5 bases and 2 bases, with 11 bases remaining between them. The CDR3 DNA follows: TGCGCCAGCAGTCCCAGAGGCGACACAGATACGCAGTATTTT. This gives the protein CASSPRGDTDTQYF.

The chain is built from TRBV5-1 and TRBJ1-3; no clear D. V dropped 0 bases and J dropped 0 bases, with 13 bases sitting between them. Germline CDR1 reads SGHRS; CDR2 reads YFSETQ. The CDR3 covers 17 residues. The CDR3 DNA is TGCGCCAGCAGCTTGGAACGGCCACAAAGCTCTGGAAACACCATATATTTT. Its protein product is CASSLERPQSSGNTIYF.

This rearrangement joins TRBV6-5 to TRBJ1-2; possibly TRBD1 for D (6 bases). V lost 4 bases, J lost 2 bases, and 14 bases lay in between. Germline assignment: CDR1 MNHEY and CDR2 SVGAGI. CDR3 length: 15 residues. This chain's CDR3 is CASSSHPQGNYGYTF. CDR3 bases: TGTGCCAGCAGTTCCCACCCACAGGGAAACTATGGCTACACCTTC.

The chain joins TRBV4-1 to TRBJ2-2; the D gene is possibly TRBD2 (6 bases). CDR1 and CDR2 (germline): MGHRA, YSYEKL. Trimming left V 2 bases short and J 5 bases short, with 12 bases between. This CDR3 comprises 15 residues. CDR3 amino acids: CASSQPWGETGELFF. DNA for the CDR3: TGCGCCAGCAGCCAACCATGGGGGGAGACCGGGGAGCTGTTTTTT.

J is TRBJ2-7 and V is TRBV7-2; no firm D call. CDR1 and CDR2 from the germline V gene are SGHTA and FQGNSA. CDR3 length equals 14 residues. Trimming shortened V by 4 bases and J by 5 bases, and 15 bases separated the two germline ends. CDR3 residues: CASSSSRIGDEQYF. The CDR3 bases are TGTGCCAGCAGCTCTAGTCGTATTGGCGACGAGCAGTACTTC.

Written as DNA, the CDR3 is TGTGCCAGTAGTAGGTATAGGACTAGCGTCAATGAGCAGTTCTTC. Protein: CASSRYRTSVNEQFF. The chain recombines TRBV19 with TRBJ2-1; 9 bases match TRBD2. V lost 4 bases, J lost 6 bases, and 7 bases stayed unmatched. This CDR3 spans 15 amino acids. Per germline, CDR1 LNHDA and CDR2 SQIVND (reference sequence).

The chain employs TRBV5-5 and TRBJ1-2, with 11 bases lining up with TRBD1. CDR1 is SGHKS and CDR2 is YYEKEE in the germline V gene (reference sequence). Germline trimming cut 1 base from V and 7 bases from J; bases unmatched to any gene: 9. CDR3 length equals 16 residues. CDR3 in DNA: TGTGCCAGCAGCTTGAGGGTTGGACAGGGGGCGGTTGGCTACACCTTC. This codes for CASSLRVGQGAVGYTF.

The chain recombines TRBV7-7 with TRBJ2-1; D might be TRBD2 (6 bases). Between the trimmed V and J ends, which lost 1 base and 0 bases, there was a span of 10 bases. This CDR3 has 16 amino acids. CDR1 is SSHAT, CDR2 FNYEAQ, per germline (reference sequence). The CDR3 is CASSLGRTISYNEQFF. In DNA form, the CDR3 reads TGTGCCAGCAGCTTAGGAAGGACTATCTCCTACAATGAGCAGTTCTTC.